This TCR beta chain was retrieved from a study of CD8 T cells in Susac syndrome. After extraction with the RNeasy kit, roughly 0.5 to 1 ug of the RNA was reverse transcribed using random hexamers. TCRdb itself ran the immunoSEQ multiplex PCR reads through MiXCR, one entry per CDR3 protein. The repertoire holds roughly 250,000 distinct CDR3 sequences, with 90% to 97% as singletons. J lost 2 bases, V lost 6 bases, and 9 bases had no gene match. The CDR3 consists of 16 residues. Germline V CDR1 and CDR2: WSHSY, SAAADI. The J gene is TRBJ1-5, the V gene TRBV10-2; 8 nucleotides line up with TRBD1. This TCR was sampled from a human donor with Susac syndrome. Material for sequencing was CD4+ T cells from PBMCs. The CDR3 bases are TGCGCCAGCAGCGTTGGAGGACAGGGCGGCAATCAGCCCCAGCATTTT. Its protein is CASSVGGQGGNQPQHF.